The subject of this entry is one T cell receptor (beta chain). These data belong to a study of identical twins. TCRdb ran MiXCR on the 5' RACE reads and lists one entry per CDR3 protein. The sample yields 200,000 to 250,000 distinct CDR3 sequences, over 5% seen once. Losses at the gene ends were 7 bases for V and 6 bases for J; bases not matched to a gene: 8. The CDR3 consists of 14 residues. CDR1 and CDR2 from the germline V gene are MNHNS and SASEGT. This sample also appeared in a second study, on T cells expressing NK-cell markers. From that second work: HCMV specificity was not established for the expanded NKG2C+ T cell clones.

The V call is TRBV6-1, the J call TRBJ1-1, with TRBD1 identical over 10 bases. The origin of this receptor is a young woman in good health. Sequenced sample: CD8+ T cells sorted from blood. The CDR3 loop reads CASTEDRGRSEAFF. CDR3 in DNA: TGTGCCAGCACAGAGGACAGGGGGAGGTCTGAAGCTTTCTTT.